Following are 14 T cell receptor beta chains from one sample sequenced in a study of cytomegalovirus exposure and HLA in healthy donors. PCR amplification relied on 60 Vbeta primers (plus 13 Jbeta primers). The repertoire was sequenced with immunoSEQ multiplex PCR; TCRdb's copy has only in-frame clones and lacks some. The sample contains about 130,000 clones, approximately 80% of which appear only once. The specimen sequenced was PBMCs. These receptors all stem from a man aged 30 to 45 in good health and CMV-seronegative.

V gene TRBV9 combines with J gene TRBJ2-3, with a weak D call TRBD2 (6 bases). This CDR3 is 17 amino acids long. In germline, CDR1 is SGDLS, CDR2 YYNGEE. Trimming removed 0 bases at V and 4 bases at J, with 18 bases between. The CDR3 sequence is CASSVGRGLEVADTQYF. The CDR3 region has the DNA TGTGCCAGCAGCGTAGGGAGGGGACTGGAGGTGGCAGATACGCAGTATTTT. Complete variable domain (other parts from reference TRBV9 and TRBJ2-3): DSGVTQTPKHLITATGQRVTLRCSPRSGDLSVYWYQQSLDQGLQFLIQYYNGEERAKGNILERFSAQQFPDLHSELNLSSLELGDSALYFCASSVGRGLEVADTQYFGPGTRLTVL.

The chain combines TRBV30 with TRBJ1-5; D unclear. V was cut by 0 bases and J by 4 bases, with 7 bases left in between. From germline, CDR1 is GTSNPN and CDR2 SVGIG (reference sequence). The CDR3 contains 13 residues. DNA of the CDR3: TGTGCCTGGAGTGTACAAGCGAATCAGCCCCAGCATTTT. Translating gives CAWSVQANQPQHF.

V is TRBV23-1 and J is TRBJ2-3; 7 bases are a match to TRBD1. TRBV23-1 is assigned to the ORF class and has an uncertain function. V lost 6 bases and J lost 4; bases outside the gene matches: 13. The CDR3 runs to 16 residues. The CDR3 DNA follows: TGCGCCAGCAGCCTGAAAACAGGGGATGACTCAGATACGCAGTATTTT. Amino acid sequence: CASSLKTGDDSDTQYF.

The chain combines TRBV6-5 with TRBJ2-7, with TRBD2 matching over 7 bases. V lost 0 bases and J lost 1; bases outside the gene matches: 3. The CDR3 spans 15 residues. Looked up from germline, CDR1 is MNHEY and CDR2 is SVGAGI. CDR3 DNA: TGTGCCAGCAGTTACTCAGCGGGATTGTCCTACGAGCAGTACTTC. It translates to CASSYSAGLSYEQYF.

V and J are TRBV27 and TRBJ1-5; 8 bases align to TRBD1. With V trimmed by 5 bases and J by 6 bases, 6 bases remained unmatched. This CDR3 comprises 14 residues. The germline CDR1 and CDR2 sequences are MNHEY and SMNVEV (reference sequence). The CDR3 protein is CASSLRTGLQPQHF. Written as DNA, the CDR3 is TGTGCCAGCAGTCTTCGGACAGGGCTTCAGCCCCAGCATTTT.

The chain couples TRBV6-4 to TRBJ2-3; a possible D gene is TRBD1 (7 bases). V was cut by 4 bases and J by 2 bases, with 10 bases left in between. Per germline, CDR1 MRHNA and CDR2 SNTAGT. This CDR3 is built from 14 residues. The CDR3 protein is CASSGRGHTDTQYF. CDR3 in DNA: TGTGCCAGCAGTGGGAGGGGGCACACAGATACGCAGTATTTT.

About this clone itself: The CDR3 does not end in the conserved phenylalanine or tryptophan, so this is likely a read error. This chain uses TRBV7-2 with TRBJ2-7; no clear D. V lost 4 bases to trimming and J lost 1 base, with 8 bases between them. The CDR3 is 13 residues long. The germline CDR1 and CDR2 sequences are SGHTA and FQGNSA. The CDR3 spells CASSSRRSYEQYL. In DNA form, the CDR3 reads TGTGCCAGCAGCTCTAGACGGTCCTACGAGCAGTACCTC.

This clone was picked up a small number of times. The chain uses TRBV5-4 and TRBJ1-2; D is undetermined. Germline V gene lookup returns CDR1 SGHNT and CDR2 YYREEE (reference sequence). Trimming cost V 7 bases and J 3 bases, with 13 bases left between them. The length of the CDR3 is 13 residues. CDR3 amino acids: CASAAADYYGYTF. CDR3 coding DNA: TGTGCCAGCGCGGCGGCAGATTACTATGGCTACACCTTC.

The V and J genes are TRBV5-1 and TRBJ2-1; 9 bases line up with TRBD2. The germline gives CDR1 SGHRS, CDR2 YFSETQ. Trimming cost V 0 bases and J 5 bases; bases outside gene matches: 3. This CDR3 region has 15 residues. The CDR3 loop is CASSLVAGGNNEQFF. The CDR3 DNA follows: TGCGCCAGCAGCTTGGTCGCGGGAGGGAACAATGAGCAGTTCTTC.

The V gene is TRBV7-2, the J gene TRBJ2-7, with TRBD1 as a possible D gene (5 bases). The CDR3 is made up of 12 amino acids. Deletions cut 1 base from V and 12 bases from J, with 13 bases between. The germline V gene encodes CDR1 SGHTA and CDR2 FQGNSA. CDR3 loop: CASSLVGATLYF. The CDR3 nucleotides read TGTGCCAGCAGCTTAGTAGGGGCGACGCTGTACTTC.

The rearrangement links TRBV29-1 to TRBJ1-5, with D perhaps matching TRBD1 (5 bases). This CDR3 contains 12 residues. Germline V gene data show CDR1 as SQVTM and CDR2 as ANQGSEA. Deletions cut 5 bases from V and 9 bases from J, with 14 bases between. CDR3 sequence: CSVSGDSGPQHF. The CDR3 coding sequence is TGCAGCGTTAGCGGGGACTCAGGGCCCCAGCATTTT.

V is TRBV4-2 and J is TRBJ2-2; perhaps TRBD2 as D (5 bases). Germline CDR1 is LGHNA and CDR2 is YNFKEQ. V dropped 2 bases and J dropped 0 bases, with 16 bases sitting between them. This CDR3 region has 18 residues. In DNA form, the CDR3 reads TGTGCCAGCAGCCAACCCCTCTCTTGGGAGTCGAACACCGGGGAGCTGTTTTTT. Its protein is CASSQPLSWESNTGELFF.

V is TRBV28 and J is TRBJ2-7; maybe TRBD2 (5 bases). CDR1 MDHEN and CDR2 SYDVKM come from the germline V gene. V lost 2 bases to trimming and J lost 7 bases, with 24 bases between them. This CDR3 contains 17 residues. In DNA form, the CDR3 reads TGTGCCAGCAGTTTAATTGGGTTTCAAGTTAGGACTCCAGAGCAGTACTTC. Translated, it gives CASSLIGFQVRTPEQYF.

The chain has TRBV28 and TRBJ2-2; 7 positions agree with TRBD2. This CDR3 comprises 18 residues. J lost 4 bases, V lost 4 bases, and 15 bases had no gene match. The germline CDR1 and CDR2 sequences are MDHEN and SYDVKM. For the CDR3, the DNA is TGTGCCAGCAGTTCTAAGGATCCTTGGCGGGAGCCCACCGGGGAGCTGTTTTTT. It specifies CASSSKDPWREPTGELFF.